This entry features one T cell receptor beta chain sequence. The antigen remains undetermined. The data were taken from a study of human T cells and chemical hapten exposure. The overall study: The upper back received 0.01% DPC by patch testing, with results read at 6 days. Study-level findings and limits: The presence of alopecia in the donors means their immune response may differ from healthy people's.

Time point of the sample: patch test 1, 2 weeks after DPC sensitization. Treatment described: therapeutic diphenylcyclopropenone sensitization with weekly scalp DPC. Library construction involved attaching unique molecular identifiers to individual cDNA molecules, which allowed quantitative, reproducible TCR counting. TCRdb reprocessed the RACE reads via MiXCR and lists one record per CDR3 protein. The repertoire holds roughly 120,000 distinct CDR3 sequences, with about 12% as singletons. The CDR3 has 15 amino acids. V was clipped by 0 bases and J by 2 bases, with 10 bases between them. Germline V gene lookup returns CDR1 SGHTA and CDR2 FQGNSA.

The TCR originated in a woman aged 45-65 years with alopecia areata. Some clones in this sample may be carry-over from other donors' samples. The chain joins TRBV7-2 to TRBJ2-5; D call uncertain. This sample comprised whole blood, obtained in connection with sensitization to the hapten diphenylcyclopropenone (DPC). DNA of the CDR3: TGTGCCAGCAGCTTAGCGTCGGCCGCACAAGAGACCCAGTACTTC. Protein product: CASSLASAAQETQYF.